The present entry profiles one T cell receptor (beta chain) with its context. The CDR3 runs to 14 residues. Only in-frame clones appear in the TCRdb table, and some are missing; sequencing was by immunoSEQ multiplex PCR. The sample consists of under 35,000 clones, under 90% of them appearing once. This entry is derived from a study of T cell responses to AZD1222 COVID-19 vaccine. This chain joins TRBV21-1 and TRBJ1-6. TRBV21-1 is labeled a pseudogene. The sequencing here drew on peripheral blood, taken 28 days after the second AZD1222 dose. The receptor comes from an adult who received the AZD1222 COVID-19 vaccine. CDR3 region: CASSKGRGDSPLHF. The CDR3 region has the DNA TGTGCCAGCAGCAAAGGGAGGGGTGATTCACCCCTCCACTTT.